The 32 T cell receptor beta chains below all came from one sample that was sequenced in a study of TIL therapy for anti-PD-1-resistant metastatic lung cancer. The libraries were made with immunoSEQ v3. The repertoire was sequenced with immunoSEQ multiplex PCR; TCRdb's copy has only in-frame clones and lacks some. The sample has some 13,000 clones; approximately 72% are singletons. Time point here: pre-treatment sample, taken before nivolumab and TIL therapy. Pleural nodules or supraclavicular lymph nodes made up most of the excised metastases sampled. The sequencing here drew on tumor tissue, taken at baseline. The receptor source for this set is a woman between 30 and 79 years old with non-small cell lung cancer.

The chain has TRBV6-1 and TRBJ1-1, with a weak D call TRBD1 (6 bases). Germline V gives CDR1 MNHNS, CDR2 SASEGT. The CDR3 sequence is 13 residues long. Between the trimmed V and J ends, which lost 10 bases and 1 base, there was a span of 13 bases. CDR3 DNA: TGTGCCACCAACAGGGCTCCGAACACTGAAGCTTTCTTT. Its protein product is CATNRAPNTEAFF.

This chain joins TRBV19 and TRBJ1-3; TRBD1 agrees at 7 bases. This CDR3 spans 17 amino acids. Unmatched junction bases numbered 8, after V lost 3 bases and J lost 0 bases. Germline CDR1 reads LNHDA; CDR2 reads SQIVND (reference sequence). The CDR3: CASSIDRDSSSGNTIYF. In DNA form, the CDR3 reads TGTGCCAGTAGTATCGACCGGGACAGTAGCTCTGGAAACACCATATATTTT.

The rearrangement joins TRBV6-5 to TRBJ1-2; D gene unclear. The CDR3 has 13 amino acids. V lost 11 bases and J 5 bases, leaving 18 bases between the germline ends. The germline V gene has CDR1 MNHEY and CDR2 SVGAGI. The CDR3 DNA follows: TGTGCCGTCCTTGGCAGAGCATCTTATGGCTACACCTTC. Its protein is CAVLGRASYGYTF.

This clone was observed a single time. CDR3 protein: CATMIQGSEAFF. Here the CDR3 DNA reads TGTGCCACCATGATACAGGGGAGTGAAGCTTTCTTT. The chain combines TRBV28 with TRBJ1-1, with 7 bases fitting TRBD1. V was pared by 10 bases and J by 7 bases, with 9 bases of the junction left unmatched. The CDR3 consists of 12 residues. CDR1 and CDR2 from the germline V gene are MDHEN and SYDVKM. Looking up the rest from reference TRBV28 and TRBJ1-1 gives the full variable domain: DVKVTQSSRYLVKRTGEKVFLECVQDMDHENMFWYRQDPGLGLRLIYFSYDVKMKEKGDIPEGYSVSREKKERFSLILESASTNQTSMYLCATMIQGSEAFFGQGTRLTVV.

This clone was seen once. The chain is built from TRBV5-6 and TRBJ2-5, with 9 bases that match TRBD1. The CDR3 runs to 16 residues. V was pared by 4 bases and J by 5 bases, with 12 bases of the junction left unmatched. Per the germline V gene, CDR1 is SGHDT and CDR2 is YYEEEE. The CDR3 protein is CASSLAGTGTVETQYF. The CDR3 DNA sequence: TGTGCCAGCAGCCTGGCCGGGACAGGGACGGTGGAGACCCAGTACTTC.

The gene calls are TRBV19 and TRBJ2-7; 11 nucleotides line up with TRBD1. With V trimmed by 5 bases and J by 6 bases, 6 bases remained unmatched. The germline V gene encodes CDR1 LNHDA and CDR2 SQIVND (reference sequence). The CDR3 sequence is 14 residues long. CDR3 nucleotide sequence: TGTGCCAGTAGTCCCGGGACAGGGGGTTTCGAGCAGTACTTC. Protein sequence: CASSPGTGGFEQYF.

This clone was seen only a few times. The chain combines TRBV2 with TRBJ1-1, with TRBD1 matching over 8 bases. The CDR3 sequence is 15 residues long. The V gene end was trimmed by 6 bases and the J gene end by 6 bases; junction bases not matched to a gene: 12. Germline CDR1 and CDR2: SNHLY and FYNNEI. In DNA form, the CDR3 reads TGTGCCAGCAGCCAGAGACAGGGGTATATGGCTGAAGCTTTCTTT. Its protein product is CASSQRQGYMAEAFF. The full variable domain, rest sourced from reference TRBV2 and TRBJ1-1, is EPEVTQTPSHQVTQMGQEVILRCVPISNHLYFYWYRQILGQKVEFLVSFYNNEISEKSEIFDDQFSVERPDGSNFTLKIRSTKLEDSAMYFCASSQRQGYMAEAFFGQGTRLTVV.

Within the sample, this clone is medium-sized (0.01 to 0.1%). The V and J genes are TRBV19 and TRBJ1-6; D might be TRBD1 (5 bases). V was cut by 9 bases and J by 5 bases, with 11 bases left in between. This CDR3 has 13 residues. Germline V CDR1 and CDR2: LNHDA, SQIVND (reference sequence). For the CDR3, the DNA is TGTGCCAGCGGAGGGGCCCATAATTCACCCCTCCACTTT. Its protein is CASGGAHNSPLHF. The full variable domain, rest sourced from reference TRBV19 and TRBJ1-6, is DGGITQSPKYLFRKEGQNVTLSCEQNLNHDAMYWYRQDPGQGLRLIYYSQIVNDFQKGDIAEGYSVSREKKESFPLTVTSAQKNPTAFYLCASGGAHNSPLHFGNGTRLTVT.

This clone has just a few counts. The gene calls are TRBV5-4 and TRBJ2-2, with D unresolved. The germline V and J ends were trimmed by 0 bases and 3 bases, with 6 bases remaining between them. CDR1 is SGHNT, CDR2 YYREEE, per germline (reference sequence). There are 14 residues in the CDR3. The CDR3: CASSLGSDTGELFF. The CDR3 DNA is TGTGCCAGCAGCTTGGGCTCTGACACCGGGGAGCTGTTTTTT.

The chain uses TRBV5-1 and TRBJ2-1, with 8 bases fitting TRBD2. V was clipped by 5 bases and J by 1 base; unmatched bases: 11. This CDR3 has 17 amino acids. Germline CDR1 SGHRS, CDR2 YFSETQ. Here the CDR3 reads CASRGIGGRWSYNEQFF. In nucleotides, the CDR3 is TGCGCCAGCAGAGGCATTGGCGGGAGGTGGTCCTACAATGAGCAGTTCTTC.

With regard to this clone: Other nucleotide sequences in the sample specify the same CDR3. V is TRBV7-9 and J is TRBJ2-5; maybe TRBD1 (6 bases). V dropped 0 bases and J dropped 5 bases, with 13 bases sitting between them. Looked up from germline, CDR1 is SEHNR and CDR2 is FQNEAQ (reference sequence). The CDR3 loop spans 15 amino acids. As DNA, the CDR3 is TGTGCCAGCAGCTTAGCCCTCGGCAGGGGCGAGACCCAGTACTTC. Protein sequence: CASSLALGRGETQYF.

A single count supports this clone. J is TRBJ1-1 and V is TRBV19; unclear D gene. The CDR3 length is 15 residues. Trimming took 5 bases from V and 4 from J, leaving 17 bases between them. Per germline, CDR1 LNHDA and CDR2 SQIVND (reference sequence). The CDR3 sequence is CASSRRTHQGTEAFF. CDR3 nucleotides: TGTGCCAGTAGTCGCCGCACCCACCAAGGCACTGAAGCTTTCTTT.

This clone was detected once. V and J are TRBV9 and TRBJ2-2, with TRBD1 as a possible D gene (5 bases). The CDR3 spans 14 residues. Between the trimmed V and J ends, which lost 0 bases and 5 bases, there was a span of 8 bases. The V gene's germline CDR1 is SGDLS and CDR2 YYNGEE. The CDR3 DNA is TGTGCCAGCAGCGTAGGGACAACAACCGGGGAGCTGTTTTTT. As protein: CASSVGTTTGELFF.

The chain carries TRBV7-3 and TRBJ1-2; D gene unclear. Between the trimmed V and J ends, which lost 8 bases and 8 bases, there was a span of 15 bases. The CDR3 loop spans 12 amino acids. The germline CDR1 and CDR2 sequences are SGHTA and FQGTGA. The CDR3, as DNA: TGTGCCAGCCTCTCAGTGGGAGGCGGCTACACCTTC. It encodes CASLSVGGGYTF.

V gene TRBV28 combines with J gene TRBJ2-7; D may be TRBD1 (6 bases). Per the germline V gene, CDR1 is MDHEN and CDR2 is SYDVKM. The CDR3 is 15 residues long. Trimming pared 10 bases from V and 2 bases from J, leaving 21 bases between. Here the CDR3 reads CATNMGAGMAYEQYF. For the CDR3, the DNA is TGTGCCACCAACATGGGGGCAGGGATGGCCTACGAGCAGTACTTC.

The V gene is TRBV27, the J gene TRBJ1-1; TRBD1 might be the D (6 bases). Deletions cut 10 bases from V and 5 bases from J, with 20 bases between. Germline CDR1 MNHEY, CDR2 SMNVEV (reference sequence). This CDR3 comprises 14 residues. CDR3 nucleotide sequence: TGTGCCACCTCCTCGGGGGGGCGGTGGACTGAAGCTTTCTTT. Encoded protein: CATSSGGRWTEAFF.

The CDR3: CASSLAPQGGSYNEQFF. The CDR3, as DNA: TGTGCCAGCAGCTTGGCCCCGCAGGGTGGCTCCTACAATGAGCAGTTCTTC. This rearrangement joins TRBV5-4 to TRBJ2-1; a weak D match, TRBD1 (5 bases). V was clipped by 0 bases and J by 0 bases, with 13 bases between them. Germline CDR1 SGHNT, CDR2 YYREEE (reference sequence). There are 17 residues in the CDR3.

This clone was picked up a small number of times. The chain couples TRBV5-5 to TRBJ2-1, with TRBD2 identical over 7 bases. The CDR3 is made up of 16 amino acids. V trimming: 3 bases; J trimming: 0 bases; junction bases outside the gene matches: 6. Germline lookup yields CDR1 SGHKS and CDR2 YYEKEE (reference sequence). This CDR3 is CASSWMGGSSYNEQFF. DNA for the CDR3: TGTGCCAGCAGCTGGATGGGCGGGAGCTCCTACAATGAGCAGTTCTTC. Together with reference TRBV5-5 and TRBJ2-1, the CDR3 gives the full variable domain: DAGVTQSPTHLIKTRGQQVTLRCSPISGHKSVSWYQQVLGQGPQFIFQYYEKEERGRGNFPDRFSARQFPNYSSELNVNALLLGDSALYLCASSWMGGSSYNEQFFGPGTRLTVL.

This chain connects TRBV27 to TRBJ1-2; 9 nucleotides agree with TRBD1. The V gene's germline CDR1 is MNHEY and CDR2 SMNVEV (reference sequence). The CDR3 has 15 residues. V lost 3 bases, J lost 2 bases, and 4 bases stayed unmatched. CDR3 nucleotide sequence: TGTGCCAGCAGTTTTTTGACAGGGGGAAACTATGGCTACACCTTC. Translated: CASSFLTGGNYGYTF.

V and J are TRBV5-4 and TRBJ2-5; 9 bases agree with TRBD2. Per the germline V gene, CDR1 is SGHNT and CDR2 is YYREEE (reference sequence). After removal of 5 bases from V and 2 bases from J, the junction contained 7 bases not matched to a gene. The CDR3 is made up of 15 amino acids. In nucleotides, the CDR3 is TGTGCCAGCAGTACCGGGACTAGCCCTCAAGAGACCCAGTACTTC. As protein: CASSTGTSPQETQYF. The entire variable domain, with the rest obtained from reference TRBV5-4 and TRBJ2-5, is as follows: ETGVTQSPTHLIKTRGQQVTLRCSSQSGHNTVSWYQQALGQGPQFIFQYYREEENGRGNFPPRFSGLQFPNYSSELNVNALELDDSALYLCASSTGTSPQETQYFGPGTRLLVL.

The chain carries TRBV10-1 and TRBJ1-3; D is unclear. From germline, CDR1 is WNHNN and CDR2 SYGVQD (reference sequence). The V end lost 0 bases, the J end lost 1 base, and 7 bases lay between the germline ends. The CDR3 covers 15 residues. CDR3 region: CASSESSGSGNTIYF. CDR3 in DNA: TGCGCCAGCAGTGAGTCGTCTGGGTCTGGAAACACCATATATTTT.

The rearrangement joins TRBV30 to TRBJ2-2, with 8 positions matching TRBD1. V dropped 4 bases and J dropped 7; count of bases not matched to a gene: 8. This CDR3 region has 14 residues. Germline CDR1 is GTSNPN and CDR2 is SVGIG (reference sequence). CDR3 sequence (DNA): TGTGCCTGGAATCAGGGGGCGCAAAGCGGGGAGCTGTTTTTT. Translation gives CAWNQGAQSGELFF.

The J gene is TRBJ1-4, the V gene TRBV20-1, with D hard to call. The V end lost 6 bases, the J end lost 8 bases, and 7 bases lay between the germline ends. The V gene's germline CDR1 is DFQATT and CDR2 SNEGSKA (reference sequence). CDR3 size: 10 residues. The CDR3 bases are TGCAGTGCCCGGCGGGAAAAACTGTTTTTT. The encoded protein is CSARREKLFF.

This chain uses TRBV27 with TRBJ1-2; D remains unclear. Per germline, CDR1 MNHEY and CDR2 SMNVEV (reference sequence). V was clipped by 5 bases and J by 2 bases, with 15 bases between them. This CDR3 region has 15 residues. CDR3 sequence: CASSTTRVTNYGYTF. In nucleotides, the CDR3 is TGTGCCAGCAGTACGACCCGGGTTACGAACTATGGCTACACCTTC.

The CDR3 is CASREGSAFF. The DNA for the CDR3 is TGTGCCAGCAGGGAGGGATCTGCTTTCTTT. The chain links TRBV6-9 to TRBJ1-1, with D unclear. CDR1 MNHGY and CDR2 SVAAGI come from the germline V gene. The CDR3 consists of 10 residues. V lost 6 bases, J lost 11 bases, and 10 bases lay in between.

V is TRBV28 and J is TRBJ2-7; 7 positions agree with TRBD2. J gave up 6 bases and V 6 bases, and 11 bases lay outside the gene matches. CDR1 and CDR2 from the germline V gene are MDHEN and SYDVKM. The CDR3 is 14 amino acids. This CDR3 reads CASRRRDYLGEQYF. The CDR3 region has the DNA TGTGCCAGCAGGCGACGGGACTACCTCGGCGAGCAGTACTTC.

The chain joins TRBV5-8 to TRBJ1-1; perhaps TRBD1 as D (5 bases). V was clipped by 4 bases and J by 0 bases, with 13 bases between them. This CDR3 spans 15 amino acids. Looked up from germline, CDR1 is SGHTS and CDR2 is YDEGEE. Here the CDR3 reads CASSLWGGMNTEAFF. The CDR3 bases are TGTGCCAGCAGCCTTTGGGGGGGGATGAACACTGAAGCTTTCTTT.

The rearrangement uses TRBV13 and TRBJ1-1; a possible D gene is TRBD1 (6 bases). Trimming pared 6 bases from V and 1 base from J, leaving 12 bases between. This CDR3 comprises 14 residues. Germline V CDR1 and CDR2: PRHDT, FYEKMQ (reference sequence). The CDR3: CASSSGQSNTEAFF. The CDR3 region has the DNA TGTGCCAGCAGTTCCGGACAGTCGAACACTGAAGCTTTCTTT.

The chain employs TRBV6-5 and TRBJ2-3; TRBD1 or TRBD2 may be the D gene (5 bases each). Germline V gives CDR1 MNHEY, CDR2 SVGAGI. The CDR3 covers 15 residues. V was pared by 5 bases and J by 3 bases, with 15 bases between. CDR3 nucleotides: TGTGCCAGCAGTAACCGGGACGACTGGACAGATACGCAGTATTTT. Encoded protein: CASSNRDDWTDTQYF.

J is TRBJ2-7 and V is TRBV5-6; no reliable D call. The CDR3 consists of 12 residues. Germline V CDR1 and CDR2: SGHDT, YYEEEE. Trimming took off 1 base at V and 5 bases at J, with 7 bases between the two ends. As DNA, the CDR3 is TGTGCCAGCAGCTTGACCAAAGACGAGCAGTACTTC. Translation gives CASSLTKDEQYF. The variable domain in full, completed from reference TRBV5-6 and TRBJ2-7, reads DAGVTQSPTHLIKTRGQQVTLRCSPKSGHDTVSWYQQALGQGPQFIFQYYEEEERQRGNFPDRFSGHQFPNYSSELNVNALLLGDSALYLCASSLTKDEQYFGPGTRLTVT.

The chain employs TRBV6-5 and TRBJ1-2; tentative D call: TRBD1 (5 bases). Trimming pared 5 bases from V and 2 bases from J, leaving 12 bases between. This CDR3 region has 14 residues. Germline V gene data show CDR1 as MNHEY and CDR2 as SVGAGI. The DNA of the CDR3 is TGTGCCAGCAGTCCGGACACATCAAACTATGGCTACACCTTC. Translation: CASSPDTSNYGYTF.

The gene calls are TRBV7-8 and TRBJ2-7; maybe TRBD1 (5 bases). Germline loops: CDR1 SGHVS, CDR2 FQNEAQ. V shed 5 bases and J shed 1 base, with 9 bases lying between them. The CDR3 extends over 13 amino acids. For the CDR3, the DNA is TGTGCCAGCAGCCCTGGGGCATCCTACGAGCAGTACTTC. Its translation is CASSPGASYEQYF.